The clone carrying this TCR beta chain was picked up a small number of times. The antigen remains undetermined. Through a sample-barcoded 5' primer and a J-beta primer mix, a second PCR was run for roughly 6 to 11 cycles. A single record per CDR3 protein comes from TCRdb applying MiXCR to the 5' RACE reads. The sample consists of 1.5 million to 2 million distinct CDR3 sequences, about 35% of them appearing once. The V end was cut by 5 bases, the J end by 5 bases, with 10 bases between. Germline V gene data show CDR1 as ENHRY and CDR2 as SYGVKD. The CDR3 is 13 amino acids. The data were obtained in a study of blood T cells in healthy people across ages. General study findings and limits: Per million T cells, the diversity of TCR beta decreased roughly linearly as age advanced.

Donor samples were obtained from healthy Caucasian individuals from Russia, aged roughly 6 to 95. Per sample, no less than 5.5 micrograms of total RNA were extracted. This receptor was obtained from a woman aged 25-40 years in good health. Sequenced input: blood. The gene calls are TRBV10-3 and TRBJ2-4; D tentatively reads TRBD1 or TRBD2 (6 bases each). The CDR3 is CAISRGPENIQYF. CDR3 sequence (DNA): TGTGCCATCAGTCGGGGGCCCGAAAACATTCAGTACTTC.